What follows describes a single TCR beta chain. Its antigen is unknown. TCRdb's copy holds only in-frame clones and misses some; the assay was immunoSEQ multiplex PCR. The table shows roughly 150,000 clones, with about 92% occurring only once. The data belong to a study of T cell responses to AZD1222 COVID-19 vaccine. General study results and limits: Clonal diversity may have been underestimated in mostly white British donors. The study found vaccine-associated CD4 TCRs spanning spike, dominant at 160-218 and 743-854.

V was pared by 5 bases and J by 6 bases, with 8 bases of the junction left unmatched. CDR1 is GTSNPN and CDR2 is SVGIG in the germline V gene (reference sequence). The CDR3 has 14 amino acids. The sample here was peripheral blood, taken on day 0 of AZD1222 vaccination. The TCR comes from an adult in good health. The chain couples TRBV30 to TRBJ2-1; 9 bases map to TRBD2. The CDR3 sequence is CAWCPGLATNEQFF. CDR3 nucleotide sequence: TGTGCCTGGTGTCCGGGACTAGCTACCAATGAGCAGTTCTTC. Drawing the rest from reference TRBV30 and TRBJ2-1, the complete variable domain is SQTIHQWPATLVQPVGSPLSLECTVEGTSNPNLYWYRQAAGRGLQLLFYSVGIGQISSEVPQNLSASRPQDRQFILSSKKLLLSDSGFYLCAWCPGLATNEQFFGPGTRLTVL.